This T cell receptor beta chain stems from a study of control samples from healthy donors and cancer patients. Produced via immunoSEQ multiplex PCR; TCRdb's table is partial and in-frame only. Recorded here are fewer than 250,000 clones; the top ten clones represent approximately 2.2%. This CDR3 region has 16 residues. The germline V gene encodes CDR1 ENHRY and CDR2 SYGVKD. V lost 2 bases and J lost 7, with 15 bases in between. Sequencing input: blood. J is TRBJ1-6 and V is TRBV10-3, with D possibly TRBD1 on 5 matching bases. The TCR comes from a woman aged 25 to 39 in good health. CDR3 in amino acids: CAISEAGRRVNSPLHF. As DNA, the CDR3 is TGTGCCATCAGTGAGGCAGGGCGGAGAGTGAATTCACCCCTCCACTTT.